The 9 T cell receptor beta chains below come from one sample, sequenced in a study of blood T cells in healthy people across ages. A sample-barcoded 5' primer and a J-beta primer mix were used in a second PCR of about 7 to 11 cycles. TCRdb recomputed calls from the 5' RACE reads with MiXCR, one row per CDR3 protein. Altogether hundreds of thousands of distinct CDR3 sequences are present, 55% to 70% being singletons, with the ten largest covering 20% to 25%. Source material: blood. These receptors originate from a man under 40 in good health.

Only a few counts were recorded for this clonotype. The chain combines TRBV20-1 with TRBJ1-1, with a possible D match to TRBD1 (5 bases). This CDR3 is built from 12 residues. The germline V gene has CDR1 DFQATT and CDR2 SNEGSKA (reference sequence). The ends were cut back, 0 bases at V and 7 bases at J, with 9 bases in the middle. CDR3 region: CSARDRDREAFF. CDR3 coding DNA: TGCAGTGCTAGAGATCGGGACCGTGAAGCTTTCTTT.

The CDR3 DNA sequence: TGTGCCAGCCACTCAGGGATAGGCTCACCCCTCCACTTT. It codes for CASHSGIGSPLHF. The rearrangement links TRBV28 to TRBJ1-6, with TRBD1 as a possible D gene (5 bases). From germline, CDR1 is MDHEN and CDR2 SYDVKM. CDR3 length: 13 residues. Between the trimmed V and J ends, which lost 8 bases and 10 bases, there was a span of 15 bases.

V and J are TRBV9 and TRBJ2-1, with D unclear. V was shortened by 0 bases and J by 4 bases, with 14 bases between the two germline ends. This CDR3 comprises 16 residues. Germline V gives CDR1 SGDLS, CDR2 YYNGEE. The CDR3 sequence: CASSVGGKLGYNEQFF. The CDR3 DNA reads as TGTGCCAGCAGCGTAGGGGGTAAACTGGGGTACAATGAGCAGTTCTTC.

The chain has TRBV3-1 and TRBJ2-4; 9 positions agree with TRBD2. J lost 7 bases, V lost 2 bases, and 12 bases had no gene match. The CDR3 is 17 amino acids. Germline loops: CDR1 LGHDT, CDR2 YNNKEL (reference sequence). In nucleotides, the CDR3 is TGTGCCAGCAGCCAAAAATCTGGCGGGAGGGTGAGGAACATTCAGTACTTC. As protein: CASSQKSGGRVRNIQYF.

The J gene is TRBJ1-2, the V gene TRBV29-1; 9 bases align to TRBD1. The CDR3 covers 14 residues. J gave up 10 bases and V 6 bases, and 15 bases lay outside the gene matches. Germline loops: CDR1 SQVTM, CDR2 ANQGSEA. The CDR3 reads CSVGTGKVDTDYTF. The DNA of the CDR3 is TGCAGCGTCGGGACAGGGAAGGTTGATACGGACTACACCTTC.

The sample holds one count of this clonotype. The rearrangement links TRBV7-9 to TRBJ2-4; 10 bases fit TRBD2. The last part of the DNA fits TRBJ2-7 better; the J call may be wrong. Germline V CDR1 and CDR2: SEHNR, FQNEAQ (reference sequence). The CDR3 runs to 16 residues. CDR3: CASRRGGASGGYEQYF. The DNA for the CDR3 is TGTGCCAGCAGACGAGGAGGAGCTAGCGGGGGTTACGAGCAGTACTTC.

This chain joins TRBV4-1 and TRBJ1-5, with D uncertain. The CDR3 totals 14 residues. Germline values: CDR1 MGHRA, CDR2 YSYEKL. Trimming stripped 5 bases from V and 4 bases from J, with 12 bases between. The CDR3, as DNA: TGCGCCAGCAGCTCCCGGCTTAAGAATCAGCCCCAGCATTTT. It codes for CASSSRLKNQPQHF.

The rearrangement uses TRBV5-1 and TRBJ2-7; TRBD1 agrees at 7 bases. The CDR3 covers 15 residues. V lost 4 bases and J lost 2; bases outside the gene matches: 9. From germline, CDR1 is SGHRS and CDR2 YFSETQ. The CDR3 coding sequence is TGCGCCAGCAGCCAGATTCCGGGACAGACCTACGAGCAGTACTTC. Encoded protein: CASSQIPGQTYEQYF.

This clonotype has a handful of counts. The V call is TRBV6-6, the J call TRBJ2-7, with 8 bases aligning to TRBD2. The CDR3 totals 15 residues. Trimming took 6 bases from V and 2 from J; bases not matched to a gene: 9. In germline, CDR1 is MNHNY, CDR2 SVGAGI (reference sequence). CDR3 sequence (DNA): TGTGCCAGCAGAACCCACACTAGCGGAACCTACGAGCAGTACTTC. Its translation: CASRTHTSGTYEQYF.